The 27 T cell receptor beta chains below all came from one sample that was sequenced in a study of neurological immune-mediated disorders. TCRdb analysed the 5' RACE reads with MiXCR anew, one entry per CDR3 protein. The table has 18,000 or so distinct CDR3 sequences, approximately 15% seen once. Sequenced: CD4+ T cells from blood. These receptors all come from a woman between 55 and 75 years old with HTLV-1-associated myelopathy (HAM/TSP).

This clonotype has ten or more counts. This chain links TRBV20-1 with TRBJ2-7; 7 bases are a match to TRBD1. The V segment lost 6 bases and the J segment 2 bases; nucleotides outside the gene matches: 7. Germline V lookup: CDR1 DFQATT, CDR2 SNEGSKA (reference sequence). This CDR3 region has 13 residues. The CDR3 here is CSARTGRTYEQYF. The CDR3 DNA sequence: TGCAGTGCCCGGACAGGACGCACCTACGAGCAGTACTTC.

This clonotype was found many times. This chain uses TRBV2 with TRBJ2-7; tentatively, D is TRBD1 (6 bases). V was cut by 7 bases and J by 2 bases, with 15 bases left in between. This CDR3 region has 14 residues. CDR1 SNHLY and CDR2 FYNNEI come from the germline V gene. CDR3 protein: CASTAQGSAYEQYF. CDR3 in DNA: TGTGCCAGCACCGCACAGGGATCGGCCTACGAGCAGTACTTC. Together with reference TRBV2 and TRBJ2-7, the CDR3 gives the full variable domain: EPEVTQTPSHQVTQMGQEVILRCVPISNHLYFYWYRQILGQKVEFLVSFYNNEISEKSEIFDDQFSVERPDGSNFTLKIRSTKLEDSAMYFCASTAQGSAYEQYFGPGTRLTVT.

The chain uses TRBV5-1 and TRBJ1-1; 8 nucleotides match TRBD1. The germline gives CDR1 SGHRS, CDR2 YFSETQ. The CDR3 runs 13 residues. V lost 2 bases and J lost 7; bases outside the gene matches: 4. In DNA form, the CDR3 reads TGCGCCAGCAGCTTAGCAGGGGGCGGTGAAGCTTTCTTT. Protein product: CASSLAGGGEAFF. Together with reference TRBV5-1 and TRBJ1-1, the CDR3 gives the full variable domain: KAGVTQTPRYLIKTRGQQVTLSCSPISGHRSVSWYQQTPGQGLQFLFEYFSETQRNKGNFPGRFSGRQFSNSRSEMNVSTLELGDSALYLCASSLAGGGEAFFGQGTRLTVV.

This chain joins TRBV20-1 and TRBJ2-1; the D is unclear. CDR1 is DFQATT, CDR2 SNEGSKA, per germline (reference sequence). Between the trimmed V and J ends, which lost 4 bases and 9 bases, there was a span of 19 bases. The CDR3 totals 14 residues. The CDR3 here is CSAIYTEGPGEQFF. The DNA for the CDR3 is TGCAGTGCTATTTATACGGAAGGGCCAGGTGAGCAGTTCTTC.

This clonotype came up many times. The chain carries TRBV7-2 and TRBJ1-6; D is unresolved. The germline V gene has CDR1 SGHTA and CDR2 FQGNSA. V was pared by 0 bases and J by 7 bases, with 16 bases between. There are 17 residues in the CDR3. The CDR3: CASSLAPGLTRNSPLHF. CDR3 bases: TGTGCCAGCAGCTTAGCCCCTGGACTGACGCGGAATTCACCCCTCCACTTT.

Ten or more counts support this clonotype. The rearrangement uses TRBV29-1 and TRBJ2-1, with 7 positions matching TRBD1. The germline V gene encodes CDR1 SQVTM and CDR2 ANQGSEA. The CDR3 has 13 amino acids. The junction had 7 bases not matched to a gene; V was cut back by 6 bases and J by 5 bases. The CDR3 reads CSVGTVGNNEQFF. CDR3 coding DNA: TGCAGCGTCGGGACAGTCGGTAACAATGAGCAGTTCTTC.

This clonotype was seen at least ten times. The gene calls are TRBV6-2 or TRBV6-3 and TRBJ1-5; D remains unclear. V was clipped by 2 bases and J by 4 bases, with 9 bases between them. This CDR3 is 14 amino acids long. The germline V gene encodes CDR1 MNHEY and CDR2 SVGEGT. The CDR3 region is CASSYGERNQPQHF. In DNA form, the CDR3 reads TGTGCCAGCAGTTACGGTGAGAGAAATCAGCCCCAGCATTTT.

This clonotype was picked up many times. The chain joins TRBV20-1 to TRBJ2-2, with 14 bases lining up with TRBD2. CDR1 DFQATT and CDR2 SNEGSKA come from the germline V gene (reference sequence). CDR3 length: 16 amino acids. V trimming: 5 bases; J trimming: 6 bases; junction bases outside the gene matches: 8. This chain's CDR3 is CSAGRTSGRRAGELFF. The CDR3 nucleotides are TGCAGTGCTGGCCGGACTAGCGGGAGGCGTGCCGGGGAGCTGTTTTTT.

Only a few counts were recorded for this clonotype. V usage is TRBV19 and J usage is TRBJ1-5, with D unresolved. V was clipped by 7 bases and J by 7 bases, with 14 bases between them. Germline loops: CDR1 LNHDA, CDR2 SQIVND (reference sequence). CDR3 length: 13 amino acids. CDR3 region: CASTTEVTQPQHF. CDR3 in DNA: TGTGCCAGTACGACTGAGGTTACACAGCCCCAGCATTTT.

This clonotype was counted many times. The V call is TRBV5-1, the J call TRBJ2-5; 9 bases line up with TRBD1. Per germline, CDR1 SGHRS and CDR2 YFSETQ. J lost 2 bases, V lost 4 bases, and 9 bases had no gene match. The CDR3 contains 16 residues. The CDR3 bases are TGCGCCAGCAGCATGGGACAGGGACTAACTCAAGAGACCCAGTACTTC. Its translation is CASSMGQGLTQETQYF.

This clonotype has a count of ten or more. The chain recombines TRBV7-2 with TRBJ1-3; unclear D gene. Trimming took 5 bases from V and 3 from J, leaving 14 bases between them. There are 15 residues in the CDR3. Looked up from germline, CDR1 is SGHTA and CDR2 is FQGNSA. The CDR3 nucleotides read TGTGCCAGCAGCCGGGCGGTTGAGGGTGGAAACACCATATATTTT. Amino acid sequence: CASSRAVEGGNTIYF.

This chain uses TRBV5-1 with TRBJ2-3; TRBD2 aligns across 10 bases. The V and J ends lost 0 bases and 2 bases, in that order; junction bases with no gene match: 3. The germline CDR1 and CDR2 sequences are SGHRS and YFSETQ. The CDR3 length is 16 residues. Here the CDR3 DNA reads TGCGCCAGCAGCTTGGAGCGGGGGGGACTCACAGATACGCAGTATTTT. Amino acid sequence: CASSLERGGLTDTQYF. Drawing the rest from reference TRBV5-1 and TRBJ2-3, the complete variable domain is KAGVTQTPRYLIKTRGQQVTLSCSPISGHRSVSWYQQTPGQGLQFLFEYFSETQRNKGNFPGRFSGRQFSNSRSEMNVSTLELGDSALYLCASSLERGGLTDTQYFGPGTRLTVL.

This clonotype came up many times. In DNA form, the CDR3 reads TGTGCCAGCAGTTTGACAGCGTGGGGGACCCAGTACTTC. This codes for CASSLTAWGTQYF. The chain links TRBV27 to TRBJ2-5; the D gene is possibly TRBD1 (5 bases). CDR3 length equals 13 residues. Trimming stripped 3 bases from V and 7 bases from J, with 12 bases between. Germline CDR1 and CDR2: MNHEY and SMNVEV (reference sequence).

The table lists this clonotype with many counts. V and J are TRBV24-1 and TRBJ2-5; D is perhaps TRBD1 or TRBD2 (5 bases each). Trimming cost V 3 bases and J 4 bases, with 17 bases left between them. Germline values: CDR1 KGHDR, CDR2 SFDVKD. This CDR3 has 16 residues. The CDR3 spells CATSDPGTPGPETQYF. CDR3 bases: TGTGCCACCAGTGATCCCGGGACCCCGGGGCCAGAGACCCAGTACTTC.

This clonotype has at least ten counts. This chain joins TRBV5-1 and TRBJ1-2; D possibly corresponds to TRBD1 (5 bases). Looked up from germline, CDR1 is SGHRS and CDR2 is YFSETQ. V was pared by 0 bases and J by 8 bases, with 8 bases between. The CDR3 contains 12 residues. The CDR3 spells CASSLVAGGYTF. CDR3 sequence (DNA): TGCGCCAGCAGCTTGGTGGCAGGGGGCTACACCTTC.

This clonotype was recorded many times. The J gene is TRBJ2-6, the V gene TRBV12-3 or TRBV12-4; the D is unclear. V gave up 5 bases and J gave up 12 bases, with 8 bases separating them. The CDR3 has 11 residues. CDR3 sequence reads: CASSLLGVLTF. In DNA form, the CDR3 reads TGTGCCAGCAGTCTACTGGGCGTCCTGACTTTC.

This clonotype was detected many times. CDR3: CASSLVGFEQETQYF. The CDR3 nucleotides are TGCGCCAGCAGCTTGGTGGGATTCGAACAAGAGACCCAGTACTTC. This sequence joins TRBV5-1 and TRBJ2-5, with D unclear. CDR1 is SGHRS and CDR2 is YFSETQ in the germline V gene. The CDR3 sequence is 15 residues long. V lost 0 bases and J 2 bases, leaving 11 bases between the germline ends.

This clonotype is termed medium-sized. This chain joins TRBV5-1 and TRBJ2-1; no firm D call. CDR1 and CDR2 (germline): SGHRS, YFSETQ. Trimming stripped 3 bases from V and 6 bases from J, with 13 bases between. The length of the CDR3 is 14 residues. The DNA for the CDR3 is TGCGCCAGCAGCTCTTCTCCGCGTGGCAATGAGCAGTTCTTC. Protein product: CASSSSPRGNEQFF.

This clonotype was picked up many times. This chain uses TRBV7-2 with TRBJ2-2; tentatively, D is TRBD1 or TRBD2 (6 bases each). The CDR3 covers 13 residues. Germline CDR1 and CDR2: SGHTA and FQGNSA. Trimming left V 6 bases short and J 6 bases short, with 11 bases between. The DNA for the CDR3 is TGTGCCAGCAGACTCGGGGGCCCCGGGGAGCTGTTTTTT. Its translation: CASRLGGPGELFF. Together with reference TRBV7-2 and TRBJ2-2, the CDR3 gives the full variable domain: GAGVSQSPSNKVTEKGKDVELRCDPISGHTALYWYRQSLGQGLEFLIYFQGNSAPDKSGLPSDRFSAERTGGSVSTLTIQRTQQEDSAVYLCASRLGGPGELFFGEGSRLTVL.

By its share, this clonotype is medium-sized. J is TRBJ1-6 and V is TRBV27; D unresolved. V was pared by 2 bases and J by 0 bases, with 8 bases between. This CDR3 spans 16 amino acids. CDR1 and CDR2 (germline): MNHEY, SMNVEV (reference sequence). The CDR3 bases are TGTGCCAGCAGTTTAAGTGGGAGCTCCTATAATTCACCCCTCCACTTT. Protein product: CASSLSGSSYNSPLHF.

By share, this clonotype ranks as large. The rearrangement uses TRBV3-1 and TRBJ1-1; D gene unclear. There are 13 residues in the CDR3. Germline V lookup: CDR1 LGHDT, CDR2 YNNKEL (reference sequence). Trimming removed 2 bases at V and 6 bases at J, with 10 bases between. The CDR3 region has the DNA TGTGCCAGCAGCCAACACAGTGTACCTGAAGCTTTCTTT. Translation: CASSQHSVPEAFF.

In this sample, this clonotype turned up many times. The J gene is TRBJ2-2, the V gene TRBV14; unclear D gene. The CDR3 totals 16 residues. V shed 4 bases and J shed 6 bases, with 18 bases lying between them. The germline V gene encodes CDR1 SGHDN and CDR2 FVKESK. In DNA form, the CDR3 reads TGTGCCAGCAGCCGATCCTCGACTTTAGGCTCCGGGGAGCTGTTTTTT. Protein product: CASSRSSTLGSGELFF.

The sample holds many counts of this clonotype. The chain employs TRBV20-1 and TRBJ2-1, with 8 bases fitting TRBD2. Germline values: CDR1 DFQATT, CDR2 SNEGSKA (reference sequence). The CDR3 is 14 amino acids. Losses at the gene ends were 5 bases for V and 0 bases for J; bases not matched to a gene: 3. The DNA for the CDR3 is TGCAGTGCTTCGGGGGGGCCCTCCTACAATGAGCAGTTCTTC. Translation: CSASGGPSYNEQFF.

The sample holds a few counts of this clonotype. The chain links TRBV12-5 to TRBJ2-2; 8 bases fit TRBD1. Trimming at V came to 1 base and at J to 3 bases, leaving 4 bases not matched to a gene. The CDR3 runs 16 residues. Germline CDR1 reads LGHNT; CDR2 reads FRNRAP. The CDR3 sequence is CASGLAGDRYTGELFF. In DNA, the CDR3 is TGTGCTAGTGGTTTGGCAGGGGACAGGTACACCGGGGAGCTGTTTTTT.

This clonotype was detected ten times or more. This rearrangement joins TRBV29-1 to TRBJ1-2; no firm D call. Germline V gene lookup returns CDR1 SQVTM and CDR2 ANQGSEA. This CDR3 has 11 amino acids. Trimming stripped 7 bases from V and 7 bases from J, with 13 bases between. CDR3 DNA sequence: TGCAGCGCCCAGTCTGTACGTGGCTACACCTTC. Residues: CSAQSVRGYTF.

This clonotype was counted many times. The CDR3 DNA sequence: TGTGCCAGCACCGAGGGGGTCTACGAGCAGTACTTC. This codes for CASTEGVYEQYF. The chain carries TRBV6-1 and TRBJ2-7; D is possibly TRBD1 (6 bases). Trimming left V 7 bases short and J 3 bases short, with 10 bases between. Looked up from germline, CDR1 is MNHNS and CDR2 is SASEGT. This CDR3 is built from 12 residues.

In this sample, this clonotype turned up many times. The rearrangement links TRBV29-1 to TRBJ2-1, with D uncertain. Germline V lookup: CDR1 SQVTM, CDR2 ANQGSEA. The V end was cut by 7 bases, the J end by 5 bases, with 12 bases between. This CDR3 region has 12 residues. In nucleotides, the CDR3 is TGCAGCGCACGGACCTTGAACAATGAGCAGTTCTTC. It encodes CSARTLNNEQFF.